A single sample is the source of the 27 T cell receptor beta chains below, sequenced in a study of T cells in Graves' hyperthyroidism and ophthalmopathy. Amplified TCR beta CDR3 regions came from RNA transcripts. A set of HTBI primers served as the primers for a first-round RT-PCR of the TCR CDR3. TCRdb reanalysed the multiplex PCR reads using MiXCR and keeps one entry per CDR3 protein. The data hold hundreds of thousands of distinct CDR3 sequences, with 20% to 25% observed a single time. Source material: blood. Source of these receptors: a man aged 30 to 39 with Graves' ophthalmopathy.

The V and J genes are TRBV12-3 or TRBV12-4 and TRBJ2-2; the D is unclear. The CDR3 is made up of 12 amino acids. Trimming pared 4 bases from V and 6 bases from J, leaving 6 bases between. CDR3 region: CASSSAPGELFF. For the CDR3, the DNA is TGTGCCAGCAGTTCTGCGCCCGGGGAGCTGTTTTTT.

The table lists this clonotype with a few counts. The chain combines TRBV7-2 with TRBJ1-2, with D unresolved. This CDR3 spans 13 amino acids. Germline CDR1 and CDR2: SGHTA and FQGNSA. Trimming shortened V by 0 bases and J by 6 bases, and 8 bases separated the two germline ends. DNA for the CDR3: TGTGCCAGCAGCTTAGCCAGCAGCAATGGCTACACCTTC. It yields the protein CASSLASSNGYTF.

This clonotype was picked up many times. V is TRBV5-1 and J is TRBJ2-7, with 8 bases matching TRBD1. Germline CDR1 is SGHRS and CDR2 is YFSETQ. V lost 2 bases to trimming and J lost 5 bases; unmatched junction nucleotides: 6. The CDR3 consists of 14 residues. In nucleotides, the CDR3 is TGCGCCAGCAGCTTCAGACAGGGGACAGACGAGCAGTACTTC. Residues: CASSFRQGTDEQYF.

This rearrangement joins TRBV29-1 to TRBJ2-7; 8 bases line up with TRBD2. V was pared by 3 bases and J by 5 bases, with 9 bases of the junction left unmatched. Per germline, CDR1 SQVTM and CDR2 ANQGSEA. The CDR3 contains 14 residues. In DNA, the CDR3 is TGCAGCGTTGATAGGGCTAGCGGGTTCAACGAGCAGTACTTC. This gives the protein CSVDRASGFNEQYF.

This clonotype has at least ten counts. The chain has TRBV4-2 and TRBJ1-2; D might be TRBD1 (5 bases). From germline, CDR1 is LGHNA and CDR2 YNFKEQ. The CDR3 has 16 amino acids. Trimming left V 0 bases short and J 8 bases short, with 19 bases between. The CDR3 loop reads CASSQDQGRAAGGYTF. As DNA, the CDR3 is TGTGCCAGCAGCCAAGATCAGGGCAGGGCTGCAGGGGGCTACACCTTC.

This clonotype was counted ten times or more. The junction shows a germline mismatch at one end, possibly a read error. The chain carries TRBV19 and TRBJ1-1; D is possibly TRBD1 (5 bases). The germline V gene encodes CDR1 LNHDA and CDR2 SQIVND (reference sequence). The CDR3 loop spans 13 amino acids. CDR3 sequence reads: CASSIGGNTEAFF. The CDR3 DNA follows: TGTGCCAGCAGTATCGGGGGGAACACTGAAGCTTTCTTT.

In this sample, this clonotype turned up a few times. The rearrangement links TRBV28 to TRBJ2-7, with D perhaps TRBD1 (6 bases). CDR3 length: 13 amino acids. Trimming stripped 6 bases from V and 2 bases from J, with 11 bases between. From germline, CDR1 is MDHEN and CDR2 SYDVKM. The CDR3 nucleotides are TGTGCCAGCAGGGATGACAGGCCCTACGAGCAGTACTTC. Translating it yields CASRDDRPYEQYF. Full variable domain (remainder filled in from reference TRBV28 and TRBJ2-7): DVKVTQSSRYLVKRTGEKVFLECVQDMDHENMFWYRQDPGLGLRLIYFSYDVKMKEKGDIPEGYSVSREKKERFSLILESASTNQTSMYLCASRDDRPYEQYFGPGTRLTVT.

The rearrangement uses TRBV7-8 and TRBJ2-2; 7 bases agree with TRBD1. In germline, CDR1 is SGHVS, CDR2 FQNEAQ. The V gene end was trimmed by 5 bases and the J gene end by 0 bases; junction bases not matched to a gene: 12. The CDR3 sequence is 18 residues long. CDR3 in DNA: TGTGCCAGCAGCCCCATCGAAACCCAGGGGGCGAACACCGGGGAGCTGTTTTTT. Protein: CASSPIETQGANTGELFF.

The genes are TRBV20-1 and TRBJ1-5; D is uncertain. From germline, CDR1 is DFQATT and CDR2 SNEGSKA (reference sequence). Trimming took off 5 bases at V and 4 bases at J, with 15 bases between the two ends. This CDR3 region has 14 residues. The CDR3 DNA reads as TGCAGTGCTCGGGAAAGGCGAGGGAATCAGCCCCAGCATTTT. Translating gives CSARERRGNQPQHF.

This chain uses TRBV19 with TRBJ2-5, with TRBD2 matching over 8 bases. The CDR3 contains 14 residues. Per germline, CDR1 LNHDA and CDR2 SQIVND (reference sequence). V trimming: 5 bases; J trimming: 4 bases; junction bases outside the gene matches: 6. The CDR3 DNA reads TGTGCCAGTAGTTATGGGACTAGGCGAGAGACCCAGTACTTC. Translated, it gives CASSYGTRRETQYF.

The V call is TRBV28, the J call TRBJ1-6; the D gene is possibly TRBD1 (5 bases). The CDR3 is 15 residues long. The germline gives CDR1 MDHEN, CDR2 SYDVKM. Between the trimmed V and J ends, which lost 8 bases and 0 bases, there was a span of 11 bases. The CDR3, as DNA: TGTGCCAGCTCCCCAGGGAACTCCTATAATTCACCCCTCCACTTT. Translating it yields CASSPGNSYNSPLHF.

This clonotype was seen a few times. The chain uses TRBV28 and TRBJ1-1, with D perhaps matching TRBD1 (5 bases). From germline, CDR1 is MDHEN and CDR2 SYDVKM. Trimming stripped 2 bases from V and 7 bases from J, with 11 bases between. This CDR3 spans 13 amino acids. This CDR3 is CASSLEVGREAFF. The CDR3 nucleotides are TGTGCCAGCAGTTTAGAAGTGGGGCGTGAAGCTTTCTTT. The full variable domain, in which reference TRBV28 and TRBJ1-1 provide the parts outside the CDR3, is DVKVTQSSRYLVKRTGEKVFLECVQDMDHENMFWYRQDPGLGLRLIYFSYDVKMKEKGDIPEGYSVSREKKERFSLILESASTNQTSMYLCASSLEVGREAFFGQGTRLTVV.

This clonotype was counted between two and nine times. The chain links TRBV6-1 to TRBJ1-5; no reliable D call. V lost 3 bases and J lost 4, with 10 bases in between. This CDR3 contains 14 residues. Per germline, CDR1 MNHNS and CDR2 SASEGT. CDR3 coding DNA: TGTGCCAGCAGTGATTTACAGAGAAATCAGCCCCAGCATTTT. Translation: CASSDLQRNQPQHF.

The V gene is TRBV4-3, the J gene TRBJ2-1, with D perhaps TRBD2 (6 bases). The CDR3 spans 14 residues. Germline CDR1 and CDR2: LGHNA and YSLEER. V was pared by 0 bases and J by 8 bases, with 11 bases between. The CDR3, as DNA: TGCGCCAGCAGCCAAGAATCAACTAGCCATGAGCAGTTCTTC. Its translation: CASSQESTSHEQFF.

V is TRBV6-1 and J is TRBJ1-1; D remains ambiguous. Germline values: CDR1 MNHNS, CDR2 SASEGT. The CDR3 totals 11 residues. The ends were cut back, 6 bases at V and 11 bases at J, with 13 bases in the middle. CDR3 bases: TGTGCCAGCAGAGGTCGGTCGGAGGCTTTCTTT. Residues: CASRGRSEAFF.

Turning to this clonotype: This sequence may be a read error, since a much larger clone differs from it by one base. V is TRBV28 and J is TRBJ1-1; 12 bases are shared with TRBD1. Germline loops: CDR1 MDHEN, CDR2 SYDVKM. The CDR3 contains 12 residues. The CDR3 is CASGTGGTEASF. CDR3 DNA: TGTGCCAGCGGGACAGGGGGCACTGAAGCTTCCTTT. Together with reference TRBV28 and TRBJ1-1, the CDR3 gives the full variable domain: DVKVTQSSRYLVKRTGEKVFLECVQDMDHENMFWYRQDPGLGLRLIYFSYDVKMKEKGDIPEGYSVSREKKERFSLILESASTNQTSMYLCASGTGGTEASFGQGTRLTVV.

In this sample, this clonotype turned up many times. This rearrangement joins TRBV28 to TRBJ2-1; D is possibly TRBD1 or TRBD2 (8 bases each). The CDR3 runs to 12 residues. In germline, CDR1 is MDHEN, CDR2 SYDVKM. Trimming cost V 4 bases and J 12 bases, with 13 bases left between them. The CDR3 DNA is TGTGCCAGCAGTTGGACAGGGACTAGGCAGTTCTTC. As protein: CASSWTGTRQFF.

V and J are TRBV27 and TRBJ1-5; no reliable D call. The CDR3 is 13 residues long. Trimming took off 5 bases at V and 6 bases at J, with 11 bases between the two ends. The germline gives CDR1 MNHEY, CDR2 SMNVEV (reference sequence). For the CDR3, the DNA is TGTGCCAGCAGTGATTCGGGCACTCAGCCCCAGCATTTT. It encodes CASSDSGTQPQHF.

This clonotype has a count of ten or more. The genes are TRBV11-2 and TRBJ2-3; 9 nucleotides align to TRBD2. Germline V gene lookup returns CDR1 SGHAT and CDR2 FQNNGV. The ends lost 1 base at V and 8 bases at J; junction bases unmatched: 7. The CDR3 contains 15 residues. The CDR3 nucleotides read TGTGCCAGCAGCTTAGGAGCGGGAGGTGGAGTTACGCAGTATTTT. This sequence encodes CASSLGAGGGVTQYF.

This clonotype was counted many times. The CDR3 nucleotides read TGTGCCAGCAGTGCCGGGACAGGGGGTTACACTGAAGCTTTCTTT. Residues: CASSAGTGGYTEAFF. V is TRBV28 and J is TRBJ1-1; 11 bases map to TRBD1. Germline V gives CDR1 MDHEN, CDR2 SYDVKM. The junction had 5 bases not matched to a gene; V was cut back by 5 bases and J by 3 bases. The CDR3 is 15 amino acids. The full variable domain, with the rest looked up from reference TRBV28 and TRBJ1-1, is DVKVTQSSRYLVKRTGEKVFLECVQDMDHENMFWYRQDPGLGLRLIYFSYDVKMKEKGDIPEGYSVSREKKERFSLILESASTNQTSMYLCASSAGTGGYTEAFFGQGTRLTVV.

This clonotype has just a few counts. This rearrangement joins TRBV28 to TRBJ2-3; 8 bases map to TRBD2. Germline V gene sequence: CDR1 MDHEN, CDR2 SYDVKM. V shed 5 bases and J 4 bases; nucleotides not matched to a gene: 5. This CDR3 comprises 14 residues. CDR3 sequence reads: CASSPGTSSDTQYF. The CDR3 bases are TGTGCCAGCAGTCCCGGGACTAGTTCAGATACGCAGTATTTT. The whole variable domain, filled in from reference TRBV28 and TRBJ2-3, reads DVKVTQSSRYLVKRTGEKVFLECVQDMDHENMFWYRQDPGLGLRLIYFSYDVKMKEKGDIPEGYSVSREKKERFSLILESASTNQTSMYLCASSPGTSSDTQYFGPGTRLTVL.

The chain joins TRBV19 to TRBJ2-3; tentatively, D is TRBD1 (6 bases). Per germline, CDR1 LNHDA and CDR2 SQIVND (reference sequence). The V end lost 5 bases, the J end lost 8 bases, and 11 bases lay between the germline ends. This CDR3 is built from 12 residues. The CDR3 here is CASSSDSRTQYF. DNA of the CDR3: TGTGCCAGTAGTTCGGACAGCCGTACGCAGTATTTT.

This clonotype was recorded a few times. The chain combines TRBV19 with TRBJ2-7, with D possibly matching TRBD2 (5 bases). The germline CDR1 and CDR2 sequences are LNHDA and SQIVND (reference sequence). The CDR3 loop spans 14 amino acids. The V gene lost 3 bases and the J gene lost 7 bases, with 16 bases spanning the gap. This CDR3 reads CASSISVGAGEQYF. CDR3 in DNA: TGTGCCAGTAGTATTTCCGTCGGCGCGGGTGAGCAGTACTTC.

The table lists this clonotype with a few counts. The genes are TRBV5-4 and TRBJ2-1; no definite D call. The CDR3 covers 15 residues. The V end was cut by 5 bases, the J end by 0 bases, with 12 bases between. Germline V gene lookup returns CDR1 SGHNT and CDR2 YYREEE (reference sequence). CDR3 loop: CASRPTYLSYNEQFF. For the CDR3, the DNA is TGTGCCAGCAGACCCACTTATCTCTCCTACAATGAGCAGTTCTTC.

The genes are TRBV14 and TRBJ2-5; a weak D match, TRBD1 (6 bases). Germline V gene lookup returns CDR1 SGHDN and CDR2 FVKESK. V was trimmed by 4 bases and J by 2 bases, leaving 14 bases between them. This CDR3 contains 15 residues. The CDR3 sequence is CASSPGTFFQETQYF. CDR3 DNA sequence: TGTGCCAGCAGCCCCGGGACATTTTTTCAAGAGACCCAGTACTTC.

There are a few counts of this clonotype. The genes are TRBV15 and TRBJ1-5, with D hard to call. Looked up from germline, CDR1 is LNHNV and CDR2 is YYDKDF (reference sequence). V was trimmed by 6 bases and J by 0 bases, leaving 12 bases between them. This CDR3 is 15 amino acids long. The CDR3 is CATRASLDSNQPQHF. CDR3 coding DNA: TGTGCCACCAGGGCCAGCCTTGATAGCAATCAGCCCCAGCATTTT.

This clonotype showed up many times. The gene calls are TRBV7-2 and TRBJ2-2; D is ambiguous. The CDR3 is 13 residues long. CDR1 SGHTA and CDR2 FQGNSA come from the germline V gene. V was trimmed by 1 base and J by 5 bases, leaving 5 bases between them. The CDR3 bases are TGTGCCAGCAGCTTAGGGGAAACCGGGGAGCTGTTTTTT. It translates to CASSLGETGELFF.